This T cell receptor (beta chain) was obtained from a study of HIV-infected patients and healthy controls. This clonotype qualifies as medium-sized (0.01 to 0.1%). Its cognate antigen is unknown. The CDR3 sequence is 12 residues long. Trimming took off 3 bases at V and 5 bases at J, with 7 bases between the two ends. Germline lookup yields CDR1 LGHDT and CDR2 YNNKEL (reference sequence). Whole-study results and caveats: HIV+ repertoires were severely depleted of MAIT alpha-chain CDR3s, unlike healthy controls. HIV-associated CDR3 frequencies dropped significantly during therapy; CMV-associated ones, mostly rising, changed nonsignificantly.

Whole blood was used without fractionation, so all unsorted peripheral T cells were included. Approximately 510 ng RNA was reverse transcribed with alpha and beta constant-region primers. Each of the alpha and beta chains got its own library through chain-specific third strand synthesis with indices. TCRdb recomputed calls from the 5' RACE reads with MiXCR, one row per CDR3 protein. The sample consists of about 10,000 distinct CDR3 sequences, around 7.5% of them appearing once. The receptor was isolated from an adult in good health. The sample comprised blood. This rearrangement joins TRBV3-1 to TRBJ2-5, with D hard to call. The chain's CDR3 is CASSQVTETQYF. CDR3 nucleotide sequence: TGTGCCAGCAGCCAGGTCACGGAGACCCAGTACTTC.